This T cell receptor beta chain was documented in a study of OX40 agonist ivuxolimab in advanced cancers. After removal of 5 bases from V and 2 bases from J, the junction contained 11 bases not matched to a gene. The CDR3 spans 16 residues. Germline CDR1 reads SEHNR; CDR2 reads FQNEAQ (reference sequence). The repertoire was sequenced with immunoSEQ multiplex PCR; TCRdb's copy has only in-frame clones and lacks some. This table has just over 60,000 clones, around 87% appearing once. The specimen was CD4+ or CD8+ T cells sorted from blood, collected in a trial of the OX40 agonist ivuxolimab. The TCR was taken from an adult with an advanced solid tumor such as melanoma, head and neck, liver or kidney cancer. V is TRBV7-9 and J is TRBJ1-2; the match to TRBD1 covers 7 bases. CDR3 sequence (DNA): TGTGCCAGCAGCCCCGGGACAGTTACTAAAAACTATGGCTACACCTTC. Protein product: CASSPGTVTKNYGYTF.